The T cell receptor beta chain under discussion was sequenced for a study of T-cell memory formation after mild COVID-19. Study-wide findings and caveats: Among clones peaking at day 37 in the second wave, SARS-CoV-2 specificity remained unconfirmed. Pre-infection memory harbored some responding clones, suggesting cross-reactive memory joined.

Trimming shortened V by 0 bases and J by 10 bases, and 16 bases separated the two germline ends. Germline CDR1 is SGHRS and CDR2 is YFSETQ. This CDR3 comprises 14 residues. Turning to this clonotype: Its target is not known.

From 5'RACE with constant-segment primers came TCR alpha and TCR beta cDNA libraries that carried sample barcodes and UMIs. In TCRdb, the 5' RACE reads were re-called with MiXCR into one record per CDR3 protein. The data contain around 250,000 distinct CDR3 sequences, approximately 15% of them singletons. The receptor was isolated from an adult woman who had mild COVID-19 (a few samples of this study predate the infection). Cell type and time point are not known. Sequenced: PBMCs or a T cell subset sorted from them (not recorded which). This chain links TRBV5-1 with TRBJ2-5; D is tentatively TRBD1 or TRBD2 (5 bases each). DNA of the CDR3: TGCGCCAGCAGCTTGGCAGACGGGGCCACCGACCAGTACTTC. Translated, it gives CASSLADGATDQYF.